This is a list of T cell receptor beta chains from one sample in a study of blood T cell repertoires in COVID-19. Profiled with immunoSEQ multiplex PCR; TCRdb holds only in-frame clones, not every one. The sample contains 250,000 to 350,000 clones, 80% to 90% of which appear only once. The sequenced material came from PBMCs or T cells enriched from blood (not recorded which). These receptor sequences come from a woman aged 18-29 years who had recovered from COVID-19. CDR3s include the opening cysteine and the closing phenylalanine or tryptophan. D genes are given only for firm matches. For some rows the clone size is stated as once, few or many, or as a class when expanded; others skip it.

>TRBJ2-7|many|TRBD2|TRBV7-9
CASSTTGLADAYEQYF
TGTGCCAGCAGCACAACGGGACTAGCGGATGCCTACGAGCAGTACTTC
>TRBJ2-5|NA|TRBD2|TRBV4-1
CASSQGLAGGLETQYF
TGCGCCAGCAGCCAAGGACTAGCGGGGGGGCTAGAGACCCAGTACTTC
>TRBJ2-2|NA|NA|TRBV28
CASHDRNTGELFF
TGTGCCAGTCATGACAGAAACACCGGGGAGCTGTTTTTT
>TRBJ2-7|NA|NA|TRBV5-6
CASSLMGRSYEQYF
TGTGCCAGCAGCTTGATGGGCCGCTCCTACGAGCAGTACTTC
>TRBJ1-5|NA|TRBD1|TRBV5-1
CASICRATGYRNQPQHF
TGCGCCAGCATTTGTAGGGCGACAGGGTACCGCAATCAGCCCCAGCATTTT
>TRBJ2-5|once|TRBD2|TRBV28
CASTRSGNDETQYF
TGTGCCAGCACCCGTAGCGGGAATGACGAGACCCAGTACTTC
>TRBJ2-7|NA|TRBD1|TRBV28
CASSSHGTGPYEQYF
TGTGCCAGCAGTTCCCACGGGACAGGTCCCTACGAGCAGTACTTC
>TRBJ1-2|NA|TRBD1|TRBV5-1
CASSTQTGTYGYTF
TGCGCCAGCAGCACTCAGACAGGGACCTATGGCTACACCTTC
>TRBJ2-3|NA|NA|TRBV5-5
CASSSPSTDTQYF
TGTGCCAGCAGCTCCCCTAGCACAGATACGCAGTATTTT
>TRBJ1-3|many|NA|TRBV4-2
CASSHQGPGSLTGNTIYF
TGTGCCAGCAGCCACCAAGGTCCAGGGTCGTTGACTGGAAACACCATATATTTT
>TRBJ2-2|NA|NA|TRBV11-1
CASRGGQTLNTGELFF
TGTGCCAGCAGGGGCGGACAGACCTTGAACACCGGGGAGCTGTTTTTT
>TRBJ1-3|NA|NA|TRBV4-1
CASSQPLGNTIYF
TGCGCCAGCAGCCAACCTCTCGGAAACACCATATATTTT
>TRBJ1-5|NA|TRBD1|TRBV12-3/TRBV12-4
CATDRGPRQPQHF
TGTGCCACGGACAGGGGACCACGACAGCCCCAGCATTTT
>TRBJ2-5|few|NA|TRBV9
CASSVALHGGAQYF
TGTGCCAGCAGCGTAGCTTTACACGGCGGGGCCCAGTACTTC
>TRBJ1-5|once|NA|TRBV5-1
CASSLVGAKNQPQHF
TGCGCCAGCAGCTTGGTGGGGGCGAAGAATCAGCCCCAGCATTTT
>TRBJ1-2|NA|NA|TRBV5-6
CASIGQNHFYGYTF
TGTGCCAGCATCGGACAGAACCACTTCTATGGCTACACCTTC
>TRBJ1-1|once|NA|TRBV5-1
CASTSSTGGNTEAFF
TGCGCCAGTACTAGCTCAACGGGGGGGAACACTGAAGCTTTCTTT
>TRBJ2-1|NA|NA|TRBV7-9
CASSATRDFYNEQFF
TGTGCCAGCAGCGCCACCCGGGACTTCTACAATGAGCAGTTCTTC
>TRBJ1-2|few|TRBD1|TRBV9
CASNGQGRNYGYTF
TGTGCCAGCAACGGACAGGGTCGTAACTATGGCTACACCTTC
>TRBJ2-7|once|NA|TRBV11-2
CASSSGAEQYF
TGTGCCAGCAGCTCAGGGGCCGAGCAGTACTTC
>TRBJ2-7|NA|TRBD1|TRBV10-2
CASSQNRGLGSEQYF
TGCGCCAGCAGCCAAAACAGGGGGTTGGGGAGCGAGCAGTACTTC
>TRBJ1-6|NA|NA|TRBV9
CASSVGGLNSPLHF
TGTGCCAGCAGCGTAGGAGGGTTGAATTCACCCCTCCACTTT
>TRBJ2-3|NA|NA|TRBV5-1
CASSLGAKVTDTQYF
TGCGCCAGCAGCTTGGGGGCGAAGGTGACAGATACGCAGTATTTT
>TRBJ2-3|NA|NA|TRBV7-2
CASSPDYLSTDTQYF
TGTGCCAGCAGCCCGGACTACCTTAGCACAGATACGCAGTATTTT
>TRBJ1-2|once|NA|TRBV28
CASSLAARIYGYTF
TGTGCCAGCAGTTTAGCAGCTAGGATCTATGGCTACACCTTC
>TRBJ2-3|NA|NA|TRBV7-3
CASSLSGTDTQYF
TGTGCCAGCAGCTTGTCTGGCACAGATACGCAGTATTTT
>TRBJ2-3|NA|NA|TRBV18
CASSPGFTRGDTQYF
TGTGCCAGCTCACCCGGATTCACACGGGGAGATACGCAGTATTTT
>TRBJ1-1|NA|TRBD1|TRBV25-1
CASSELDRASTEAFF
TGTGCCAGCAGTGAGCTGGACAGGGCGAGCACTGAAGCTTTCTTT
>TRBJ2-5|NA|TRBD2|TRBV7-9
CAMESASGSMYQETQYF
TGTGCTATGGAGAGTGCTAGCGGATCTATGTACCAAGAGACCCAGTACTTC
>TRBJ2-7|few|TRBD1|TRBV10-3
CAISDMSGGFYEQYF
TGTGCCATCAGTGACATGTCAGGGGGCTTTTACGAGCAGTACTTC
>TRBJ1-2|NA|TRBD1|TRBV7-9
CASSLATGGSGYTF
TGTGCCAGCAGCTTAGCAACAGGGGGGAGTGGCTACACCTTC
>TRBJ1-1|NA|NA|TRBV27
CASSLTEDTEAFF
TGTGCCAGCAGTTTAACCGAGGACACTGAAGCTTTCTTT
>TRBJ2-7|once|NA|TRBV3-1/TRBV3-2
CASSYLTTTDEQYF
TGTGCCAGCAGCTATTTGACTACGACGGACGAGCAGTACTTC
>TRBJ1-4|once|TRBD1|TRBV5-6
CASSLDRGATNEKLFF
TGTGCCAGCAGCTTAGACAGGGGTGCAACTAATGAAAAACTGTTTTTT
>TRBJ2-7|NA|NA|TRBV24-1
CATSDHRYKWYF
TGTGCCACCAGTGACCACAGGTATAAGTGGTACTTC
>TRBJ1-5|NA|NA|TRBV28
CASSGDISGQPQHF
TGTGCCAGCAGTGGAGACATTTCGGGGCAGCCCCAGCATTTT
>TRBJ2-7|once|TRBD1|TRBV9
CASSVTGDLSYEQYF
TGTGCCAGCAGCGTCACAGGGGACCTCTCCTACGAGCAGTACTTC
>TRBJ2-7|NA|TRBD2|TRBV6-5
CASRGLALGTYEQYF
TGTGCCAGCAGGGGACTAGCGCTAGGCACCTACGAGCAGTACTTC
>TRBJ2-2|NA|NA|TRBV7-8
CASSTAGELFF
TGTGCCAGCAGCACAGCCGGGGAGCTGTTTTTT
>TRBJ2-7|NA|TRBD2|TRBV6-5
CASSSASGAPYEQYF
TGTGCCAGCAGTTCCGCTAGCGGGGCGCCCTACGAGCAGTACTTC
>TRBJ2-2|few|TRBD1|TRBV10-3
CAITKGQGTNTGELFF
TGTGCCATCACCAAGGGACAGGGTACGAACACCGGGGAGCTGTTTTTT
>TRBJ1-4|NA|NA|TRBV5-6
CASSLGGLSTNEKLFF
TGTGCCAGCAGCTTGGGAGGACTTTCAACTAATGAAAAACTGTTTTTT
>TRBJ2-1|NA|NA|TRBV12-3/TRBV12-4
CASRSTGNNEQFF
TGTGCCAGCAGATCTACCGGGAACAATGAGCAGTTCTTC
>TRBJ2-1|NA|TRBD2|TRBV5-5
CASSPILRTSTSGEQFF
TGTGCCAGCAGCCCAATCCTTCGGACTAGCACCTCAGGGGAGCAGTTCTTC
>TRBJ2-3|NA|TRBD2|TRBV6-1
CASSEGTSFTQYF
TGTGCCAGCAGTGAGGGGACTAGTTTTACGCAGTATTTT
>TRBJ1-2|once|TRBD1|TRBV28
CASRLGQGAQGYGYTF
TGTGCCAGCAGACTAGGACAGGGGGCGCAAGGCTATGGCTACACCTTC
>TRBJ2-7|NA|NA|TRBV6-4
CASSDKAGTSYEQYF
TGTGCCAGCAGTGACAAAGCGGGTACCTCCTACGAGCAGTACTTC
>TRBJ1-5|NA|NA|TRBV5-8
CASSAGEGLLQPQHF
TGTGCCAGCAGCGCCGGTGAGGGTTTGCTTCAGCCCCAGCATTTT
>TRBJ1-1|NA|NA|TRBV10-1
CASSDSDREAFF
TGCGCCAGCAGTGACTCCGATCGGGAAGCTTTCTTT
>TRBJ2-4|NA|NA|TRBV12-3/TRBV12-4
CASSSRDIQYF
TGTGCCAGCAGTTCCCGGGACATTCAGTACTTC
>TRBJ2-6|many|TRBD1|TRBV5-1
CASSFGTGSGANVLTF
TGCGCCAGCAGCTTCGGGACAGGGTCTGGGGCCAACGTCCTGACTTTC
>TRBJ1-2|NA|TRBD1|TRBV5-6
CASSRPGGGGYTF
TGTGCCAGCAGCCGTCCAGGGGGTGGTGGCTACACCTTC
>TRBJ1-2|NA|TRBD1|TRBV7-9
CASSEQGSTSNYGYTF
TGTGCCAGCAGCGAACAGGGGAGCACATCTAACTATGGCTACACCTTC
>TRBJ2-7|NA|TRBD1|TRBV14
CASSRARDRLYEQYF
TGTGCCAGCAGCCGAGCGAGGGACAGGCTATACGAGCAGTACTTC
>TRBJ1-4|NA|NA|TRBV3-1/TRBV3-2
CASSPPGLSNEKLFF
TGTGCCAGCAGCCCCCCGGGACTTTCTAATGAAAAACTGTTTTTT